Shown below are 31 T cell receptor beta chains from a single sample sequenced in a study of T-cell reconstitution after alpha-beta-depleted transplantation in children. Unique molecular identifiers tagged the TCRbeta library. TCRdb analysed the PCR reads with MiXCR anew, one entry per CDR3 protein. The repertoire consists of just under 350,000 distinct CDR3 sequences, with roughly 17% occurring once and the leading ten covering roughly two fifths. This material consisted of PBMCs, mostly from graft donor cells, taken 360 days after TCRalphabeta/CD19-depleted stem cell transplant. The receptor source for this set is a male patient aged 2-15 years who had a stem cell transplant for acute lymphoblastic leukemia, so the T cells may come from the graft donor.

This clonotype came up many times. The chain uses TRBV29-1 and TRBJ2-7; possibly TRBD1 or TRBD2 for D (5 bases each). Germline-derived CDR1 and CDR2 are SQVTM and ANQGSEA. The length of the CDR3 is 13 residues. With 6 bases removed from V and 1 base from J, the gap between germline ends came to 13 bases. The CDR3 DNA sequence: TGCAGCGTCAGGGAGTATAGGTCCTACGAGCAGTACTTC. This gives the protein CSVREYRSYEQYF.

Many counts were recorded for this clonotype. This chain uses TRBV13 with TRBJ2-5, with TRBD2 identical over 12 bases. CDR3 length: 15 residues. V trimming: 2 bases; J trimming: 2 bases; junction bases outside the gene matches: 0. CDR1 and CDR2 from the germline V gene are PRHDT and FYEKMQ (reference sequence). This CDR3 reads CASSLLAGGQETQYF. For the CDR3, the DNA is TGTGCCAGCAGCTTACTAGCGGGAGGGCAAGAGACCCAGTACTTC.

This clonotype was counted a single time. CDR3 nucleotide sequence: TGTGCCAGTAGTATGGGTGAGGGACAGTACTTC. Translating gives CASSMGEGQYF. The V call is TRBV19, the J call TRBJ2-7; possible D gene TRBD2, 5 bases. Trimming stripped 3 bases from V and 10 bases from J, with 10 bases between. CDR3 length equals 11 residues. The germline CDR1 and CDR2 sequences are LNHDA and SQIVND (reference sequence).

This clonotype was recorded many times. The rearrangement uses TRBV12-3 or TRBV12-4 and TRBJ2-5; TRBD2 is a possible D gene (6 bases). Trimming left V 4 bases short and J 5 bases short, with 11 bases between. The CDR3 is 13 residues long. The CDR3 DNA reads TGTGCCAGCAGTTCGGGGGTGGGGGAGACCCAGTACTTC. Translating it yields CASSSGVGETQYF.

The chain has TRBV5-1 and TRBJ1-1, with 8 bases aligning to TRBD1. The V segment lost 4 bases and the J segment 1 base; nucleotides outside the gene matches: 3. This CDR3 has 14 amino acids. The germline CDR1 and CDR2 sequences are SGHRS and YFSETQ. The CDR3 DNA follows: TGCGCCAGCAGCAGAGGGACAGGGAACACTGAAGCTTTCTTT. Its translation: CASSRGTGNTEAFF. The whole variable domain, filled in from reference TRBV5-1 and TRBJ1-1, reads KAGVTQTPRYLIKTRGQQVTLSCSPISGHRSVSWYQQTPGQGLQFLFEYFSETQRNKGNFPGRFSGRQFSNSRSEMNVSTLELGDSALYLCASSRGTGNTEAFFGQGTRLTVV.

A few counts support this clonotype. The chain has TRBV7-2 and TRBJ1-6; D possibly corresponds to TRBD1 (5 bases). V was cut by 0 bases and J by 0 bases, with 12 bases left in between. CDR3 length: 18 amino acids. Per germline, CDR1 SGHTA and CDR2 FQGNSA. CDR3 in DNA: TGTGCCAGCAGCTTAGCCGGAGCAGGGAGCTCCTATAATTCACCCCTCCACTTT. It encodes CASSLAGAGSSYNSPLHF. Filled out from reference TRBV7-2 and TRBJ1-6, the complete variable domain reads GAGVSQSPSNKVTEKGKDVELRCDPISGHTALYWYRQSLGQGLEFLIYFQGNSAPDKSGLPSDRFSAERTGGSVSTLTIQRTQQEDSAVYLCASSLAGAGSSYNSPLHFGNGTRLTVT.

The V and J genes are TRBV12-3 or TRBV12-4 and TRBJ2-1; D is possibly TRBD1 or TRBD2 (5 bases each). This CDR3 contains 15 residues. V gave up 6 bases and J gave up 3 bases, with 15 bases separating them. The CDR3 coding sequence is TGTGCCAGCAGCGGCCGGGACGGAAACTACAATGAGCAGTTCTTC. It yields the protein CASSGRDGNYNEQFF.

This clonotype was recorded a few times. The genes are TRBV4-1 and TRBJ2-7, with D tentatively TRBD1 (6 bases). From germline, CDR1 is MGHRA and CDR2 YSYEKL. Trimming pared 5 bases from V and 2 bases from J, leaving 13 bases between. The CDR3 is 14 residues long. The CDR3 DNA is TGCGCCAGCAGCTCTCCCGGGACAACCTACGAGCAGTACTTC. Protein: CASSSPGTTYEQYF.

The rearrangement joins TRBV6-5 to TRBJ1-3; D remains ambiguous. Germline CDR1 reads MNHEY; CDR2 reads SVGAGI. Between the trimmed V and J ends, which lost 8 bases and 0 bases, there was a span of 5 bases. The CDR3 length is 12 residues. CDR3 sequence: CASGGSGNTIYF. In DNA form, the CDR3 reads TGTGCCAGCGGAGGCTCTGGAAACACCATATATTTT.

The chain uses TRBV6-5 and TRBJ2-3; the match to TRBD2 covers 8 bases. CDR1 is MNHEY and CDR2 is SVGAGI in the germline V gene. Trimming removed 3 bases from V and 5 bases from J; junction bases left unmatched: 7. The CDR3 sequence is 15 residues long. The CDR3 is CASSYSGIGGDTQYF. CDR3 sequence (DNA): TGTGCCAGCAGTTATAGCGGGATAGGAGGAGATACGCAGTATTTT.

This clonotype was observed many times. The CDR3 nucleotides read TGCGCCAGCAAGGACCCTGGTGGGGTGGGAGAGACCCAGTACTTC. Its translation: CASKDPGGVGETQYF. The rearrangement uses TRBV5-1 and TRBJ2-5; no definite D call. CDR3 length: 15 residues. Germline V gene sequence: CDR1 SGHRS, CDR2 YFSETQ. Trimming removed 6 bases from V and 4 bases from J, with 19 bases in between. The full variable domain, with the rest looked up from reference TRBV5-1 and TRBJ2-5, is KAGVTQTPRYLIKTRGQQVTLSCSPISGHRSVSWYQQTPGQGLQFLFEYFSETQRNKGNFPGRFSGRQFSNSRSEMNVSTLELGDSALYLCASKDPGGVGETQYFGPGTRLLVL.

This clonotype came up a few times. The DNA for the CDR3 is TGCGCCAGCAGCCAAGACCGACAGACCCTACTCCTGAATGAAAAACTGTTTTTT. Its translation is CASSQDRQTLLLNEKLFF. The gene calls are TRBV4-3 and TRBJ1-4, with a weak D call TRBD1 (5 bases). V shed 0 bases and J shed 5 bases, with 19 bases lying between them. In germline, CDR1 is LGHNA, CDR2 YSLEER. The length of the CDR3 is 18 residues.

This clonotype was counted a few times. The J gene is TRBJ2-3, the V gene TRBV10-2, with TRBD2 matching over 7 bases. The V gene's germline CDR1 is WSHSY and CDR2 SAAADI. V shed 4 bases, J shed 0 bases, and the junction held 4 bases outside the gene matches. CDR3 length: 15 residues. The CDR3 DNA sequence: TGCGCCAGCAGTGCACTAGCGCAGAGCACAGATACGCAGTATTTT. Amino acids: CASSALAQSTDTQYF.

V and J are TRBV14 and TRBJ2-1; TRBD2 matches 9 bases. V shed 3 bases, J shed 5 bases, and the junction held 17 bases outside the gene matches. CDR3 size: 19 residues. CDR1 SGHDN and CDR2 FVKESK come from the germline V gene. CDR3 coding DNA: TGTGCCAGCAGCCACGACCCGATCTATAGCGGGAGAATCGACAATGAGCAGTTCTTC. Translated, it gives CASSHDPIYSGRIDNEQFF. The whole variable domain, remainder taken from reference TRBV14 and TRBJ2-1, is EAGVTQFPSHSVIEKGQTVTLRCDPISGHDNLYWYRRVMGKEIKFLLHFVKESKQDESGMPNNRFLAERTGGTYSTLKVQPAELEDSGVYFCASSHDPIYSGRIDNEQFFGPGTRLTVL.

This clonotype has more than one count but fewer than ten. The V call is TRBV5-1, the J call TRBJ2-1; D call uncertain. V gave up 0 bases and J gave up 0 bases, with 7 bases separating them. CDR1 and CDR2 from the germline V gene are SGHRS and YFSETQ. This CDR3 has 15 amino acids. CDR3 sequence reads: CASSLGWSSYNEQFF. The CDR3, as DNA: TGCGCCAGCAGCTTGGGGTGGAGCTCCTACAATGAGCAGTTCTTC.

This clonotype was observed a handful of times. This CDR3 reads CASSSSAGVTYEQYF. The DNA for the CDR3 is TGTGCCAGCAGTTCCTCAGCGGGAGTTACCTACGAGCAGTACTTC. This sequence joins TRBV28 and TRBJ2-7; TRBD2 agrees at 8 bases. Unmatched junction bases numbered 7, after V lost 4 bases and J lost 2 bases. CDR1 and CDR2 from the germline V gene are MDHEN and SYDVKM. This CDR3 has 15 residues.

CDR3 in amino acids: CASSLELAGGYSTDTQYF. Written as DNA, the CDR3 is TGCGCCAGCAGCTTGGAGTTGGCAGGGGGCTATAGCACAGATACGCAGTATTTT. The chain carries TRBV5-1 and TRBJ2-3; TRBD1 matches 8 bases. The CDR3 sequence is 18 residues long. Germline V gives CDR1 SGHRS, CDR2 YFSETQ. V shed 0 bases, J shed 0 bases, and the junction held 9 bases outside the gene matches. Complete variable domain (other parts from reference TRBV5-1 and TRBJ2-3): KAGVTQTPRYLIKTRGQQVTLSCSPISGHRSVSWYQQTPGQGLQFLFEYFSETQRNKGNFPGRFSGRQFSNSRSEMNVSTLELGDSALYLCASSLELAGGYSTDTQYFGPGTRLTVL.

The chain uses TRBV12-3 or TRBV12-4 and TRBJ2-1; tentative D call: TRBD1 (6 bases). The CDR3 spans 16 residues. V gave up 4 bases and J gave up 8 bases, with 21 bases separating them. CDR3 coding DNA: TGTGCCAGCAGTTCTCCCGGGACAAGAAGTCTACATGAGCAGTTCTTC. It is translated as CASSSPGTRSLHEQFF.

A few counts support this clonotype. The chain uses TRBV7-9 and TRBJ2-1; D possibly uses TRBD1 or TRBD2 (5 bases each). Germline assignment: CDR1 SEHNR and CDR2 FQNEAQ (reference sequence). With 2 bases removed from V and 10 bases from J, the gap between germline ends came to 18 bases. The CDR3 sequence is 15 residues long. CDR3 in DNA: TGTGCCAGCAGCTTACCTCAGGGAGCGGTGGGGGAGCAGTTCTTC. It codes for CASSLPQGAVGEQFF.

This clonotype has at least ten counts. This chain uses TRBV3-1 with TRBJ2-2; 9 nucleotides line up with TRBD2. The CDR3 consists of 16 residues. V trimming: 1 base; J trimming: 5 bases; junction bases outside the gene matches: 5. Germline V gene data show CDR1 as LGHDT and CDR2 as YNNKEL (reference sequence). The CDR3 DNA follows: TGTGCCAGCAGCCAAGGGCTAGCGGGATTTACCGGGGAGCTGTTTTTT. Translating it yields CASSQGLAGFTGELFF.

The chain has TRBV29-1 and TRBJ2-5; D is perhaps TRBD1 (6 bases). The V end was cut by 7 bases, the J end by 4 bases, with 10 bases between. The germline V gene encodes CDR1 SQVTM and CDR2 ANQGSEA. The length of the CDR3 is 11 residues. The CDR3 reads CSGRTAETQYF. DNA of the CDR3: TGCAGCGGGAGGACAGCAGAGACCCAGTACTTC.

This clonotype was detected ten times or more. V gene TRBV29-1 combines with J gene TRBJ2-5; 8 bases agree with TRBD2. This CDR3 contains 16 residues. The V and J ends lost 2 bases and 3 bases, in that order; junction bases with no gene match: 11. The V gene's germline CDR1 is SQVTM and CDR2 ANQGSEA. CDR3 amino acids: CSVERSRRGVEETQYF. As DNA, the CDR3 is TGCAGCGTTGAACGGTCGCGGCGGGGGGTCGAAGAGACCCAGTACTTC.

This clonotype turned up a few times. The rearrangement uses TRBV9 and TRBJ2-2; D is unresolved. Germline V gives CDR1 SGDLS, CDR2 YYNGEE. CDR3 length equals 15 residues. Deletions cut 4 bases from V and 1 base from J, with 11 bases between. This chain's CDR3 is CASSPVSGNTGELFF. The CDR3 DNA reads as TGTGCCAGCAGCCCAGTATCAGGGAACACCGGGGAGCTGTTTTTT.

The chain is built from TRBV18 and TRBJ2-7; tentatively, D is TRBD1 (6 bases). Trimming removed 1 base from V and 2 bases from J, with 9 bases in between. Germline CDR1 reads KGHSH; CDR2 reads LQKENI. The CDR3 sequence is 14 residues long. The CDR3 spells CASSPRPGAYEQYF. The CDR3 DNA follows: TGTGCCAGCTCACCACGTCCAGGGGCCTACGAGCAGTACTTC.

This clonotype appeared once. The V and J genes are TRBV10-2 and TRBJ2-2, with 16 positions matching TRBD2. J lost 3 bases, V lost 7 bases, and 8 bases had no gene match. The CDR3 length is 18 residues. CDR1 and CDR2 (germline): WSHSY, SAAADI. The CDR3 loop is CASIPGLAGGPYTGELFF. CDR3 nucleotides: TGCGCCAGCATTCCGGGACTAGCGGGAGGGCCCTACACCGGGGAGCTGTTTTTT.

Many counts were recorded for this clonotype. This chain joins TRBV7-2 and TRBJ2-1; 8 nucleotides line up with TRBD2. The CDR3 covers 15 residues. Germline CDR1 SGHTA, CDR2 FQGNSA. V lost 5 bases and J lost 4; bases outside the gene matches: 7. The chain's CDR3 is CASSPRGTSYNEQFF. For the CDR3, the DNA is TGTGCCAGCAGCCCAAGGGGGACTAGTTACAATGAGCAGTTCTTC.

The genes are TRBV7-9 and TRBJ2-4; TRBD2 agrees at 8 bases. The CDR3 sequence is 14 residues long. CDR1 is SEHNR and CDR2 is FQNEAQ in the germline V gene (reference sequence). V lost 2 bases, J lost 7 bases, and 4 bases stayed unmatched. CDR3 residues: CASSLQREWNIQYF. CDR3 in DNA: TGTGCCAGCAGCTTACAGCGGGAGTGGAACATTCAGTACTTC.

This chain joins TRBV30 and TRBJ1-5; D is possibly TRBD1 (6 bases). CDR1 is GTSNPN, CDR2 SVGIG, per germline (reference sequence). Trimming took off 2 bases at V and 7 bases at J, with 12 bases between the two ends. CDR3 length equals 13 residues. The CDR3 sequence: CAWSPGEEQPQHF. As DNA, the CDR3 is TGTGCCTGGAGTCCAGGGGAAGAACAGCCCCAGCATTTT.

This clonotype was recorded at least ten times. The chain employs TRBV3-1 and TRBJ2-1, with 7 bases matching TRBD2. The V and J ends lost 1 base and 9 bases, in that order; junction bases with no gene match: 9. Germline V lookup: CDR1 LGHDT, CDR2 YNNKEL (reference sequence). There are 15 residues in the CDR3. The CDR3 DNA sequence: TGTGCCAGCAGCCAAGGTGGGAGGGCCGGGATTGAGCAGTTCTTC. Translation gives CASSQGGRAGIEQFF.

This clonotype was counted at least ten times. The V call is TRBV27, the J call TRBJ2-1, with D unresolved. Trimming left V 3 bases short and J 4 bases short, with 7 bases between. Germline CDR1 MNHEY, CDR2 SMNVEV (reference sequence). The CDR3 has 13 residues. The CDR3 DNA sequence: TGTGCCAGCAGTTTGACGAGGTACAATGAGCAGTTCTTC. Translation: CASSLTRYNEQFF.

The chain carries TRBV24-1 and TRBJ2-2; D is tentatively TRBD1 or TRBD2 (6 bases each). The CDR3 contains 17 residues. Trimming removed 5 bases from V and 3 bases from J, with 18 bases in between. Germline values: CDR1 KGHDR, CDR2 SFDVKD. The DNA of the CDR3 is TGTGCCACCAGTGTAAAGGGGGAGGATACGGACACCGGGGAGCTGTTTTTT. Its translation is CATSVKGEDTDTGELFF.